This TCR beta chain came from a study of T cell repertoires and HLA-DP antigens (dated by TCRdb to the late 2010s). Looking at the study overall: The study used an in vitro model of CD4+ T cell alloreactivity in which transduced HeLa cells presented allogeneic HLA-DP. Compared with self, one alloantigen differed at one amino acid in the peptide-binding groove and the other differed at fewer than 13, modelling structurally similar versus dissimilar alloantigens. Of the three donors, two were male and one was female, and their ages ranged from the 18-to-29 age band up to the 60-to-69 age band. On average, approximately 0.2 ug of DNA went in for sorted CD137+CD4+ samples, versus about 1,100 ng for pre-culture CD4+ samples. Overall study outcomes, separate from this receptor: The study was limited by having just a few donors, by relying on a non-physiological HeLa antigen-presenting system, and by using total CD4+ cells as responders. The naive and memory CD4+ repertoires were not analysed as separate populations. Clones undetected before culture had an average cumulative frequency of approximately 38% against one allele versus 50.6% against the other. Clonality of sorted CD137+ cells was similar against both alloantigens (around 0.41) and much higher than in pre-culture samples (about 0.04).

The immunoSEQ multiplex PCR, with forward primers for 54 TRBV segments and reverse primers for 13 TRBJ segments, was used to amplify TCRB CDR3 regions. For pre-culture CD4+ samples, sequencing was done at deep resolution with a target of 150,000 to 250,000 T cell genomes. Sequencing of amplicons was performed on an Illumina HiSeq System, and 87 bp reads covering the CDR3 were generated. Under the source paper's analysis protocol: PCR and sequencing errors in the reads were corrected, and alignment to IMGT reference sequences was used to define CDR3 regions. Template and unique rearrangement counts were estimated using synthetic template pools. Clonality was computed as 1 minus Pielou's evenness. The Daley-Smith estimator was used to estimate richness. Repertoire overlap was measured with Morisita's index. Clones present in cultured samples but not detected in the pre-culture repertoire of the same donor were defined as low-abundance clones. TCRdb obtained this table from immuneACCESS and retained in-frame rearrangements with V and J assigned. These tables miss some clones; where compared with another copy, unresolved V genes account for less than half of the shortfall, and the remainder is unexplained. V, J and clone size are taken as reported in that table, and D and trimming were inferred from the DNA itself. The sample table records roughly 73,000 clones; around 80% of these occur just once. About 1.6% of the sample is in the top ten clones.

Magnetic bead negative selection was used to isolate untouched CD4+ T cells from Ficoll-separated PBMC, with an average purity of approximately 98%. Untouched CD4+ T cells were isolated with magnetic beads from Ficoll-separated PBMC, and a purity of about 98% was reached with negligible CD8+ contamination. Peripheral blood mononuclear cells came from the buffy coats of three healthy blood donors. Each of the three donors was CMV seronegative. The DNeasy Blood & Tissue Kit was used to extract genomic DNA. TCRB sequencing was performed on genomic DNA from sorted CD137+CD4+ cells and pre-culture CD4+ baseline samples from each subject. The V end loses 5 bases and the J end loses 6 bases, and a stretch of 16 bases separates them. The germline V gene (reference sequence) specifies MNHNY as CDR1 and SVGAGI as CDR2. The CDR3 goes from the cysteine to the phenylalanine over 14 residues. Only the CDR3 DNA is retained, 42 bases long and in frame from the first base.

This clone was recorded only once. No antigen is known for it. Qualities for individual bases were not recorded, and no much larger clone is one base off. The receptor was isolated from a man aged 55 to 70 in good health and CMV-seronegative. Sequenced: CD4+ T cells from PBMCs. This sequence uses TRBV6-6 and TRBJ1-2; 6 matching bases give a weak D call of TRBD1. The DNA sequence follows: TGTGCCAGCAGTACCCAGACAGGATGGGATGGCTACACCTTC. Translated, this is CASSTQTGWDGYTF.